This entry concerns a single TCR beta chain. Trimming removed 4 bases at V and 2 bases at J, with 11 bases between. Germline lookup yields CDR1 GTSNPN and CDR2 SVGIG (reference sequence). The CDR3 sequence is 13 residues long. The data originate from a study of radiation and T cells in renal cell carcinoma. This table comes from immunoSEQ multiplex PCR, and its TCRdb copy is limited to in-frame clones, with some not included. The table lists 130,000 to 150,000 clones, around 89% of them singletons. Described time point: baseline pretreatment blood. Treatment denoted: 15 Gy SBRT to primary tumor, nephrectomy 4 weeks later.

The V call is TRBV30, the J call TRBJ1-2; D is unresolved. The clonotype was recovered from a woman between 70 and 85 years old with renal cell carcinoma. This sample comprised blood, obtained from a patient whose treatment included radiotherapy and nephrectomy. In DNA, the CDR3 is TGTGCCTGGAAACCGGGCAGAAACTATGGCTACACCTTC. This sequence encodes CAWKPGRNYGYTF.